This T cell receptor (beta chain) appears in the sequencing data of a study of blood T cell repertoires in COVID-19. Germline V CDR1 and CDR2: MNHEY, SVGAGI. The CDR3 has 16 residues. After removal of 0 bases from V and 3 bases from J, the junction contained 7 bases not matched to a gene. Using immunoSEQ multiplex PCR, the repertoire was profiled, and TCRdb retains in-frame clones only, with some absent. The sample lists fewer than 300,000 clones; 80% to 90% were seen once. The material sequenced was peripheral blood. The clonotype was recovered from a woman aged 40 to 49 who had recovered from COVID-19. The chain combines TRBV6-5 with TRBJ1-2; TRBD1 matches at 7 bases. The CDR3 protein is CASSYSGTATYYGYTF. Here the CDR3 DNA reads TGTGCCAGCAGTTACTCGGGGACAGCTACTTACTATGGCTACACCTTC.